Below, one T cell receptor (beta chain) is given with its context. Its antigen is unidentified. These data originate in a study of cytomegalovirus exposure and HLA in healthy donors. A multiplex PCR was run with 60 Vbeta primers and 13 Jbeta primers. Assay: immunoSEQ multiplex PCR; the TCRdb copy retains only in-frame clones and omits some. The data contain over 100,000 clones, roughly 65% of them singletons. Findings and limits, study-wide: Within an earlier analysis, most TCR beta V segments proved productive either about 90% or about 30% of the time.

The sequenced sample consisted of PBMCs. The sequence came from a man aged 35 to 55 in good health and CMV-seropositive.

The CDR3 is CASSVATSGGLTQYF. The CDR3 DNA follows: TGTGCCAGCAGCGTAGCCACTAGCGGGGGGCTTACGCAGTATTTT. The V and J genes are TRBV9 and TRBJ2-3; 12 bases map to TRBD2. The CDR3 sequence is 15 residues long. Germline lookup yields CDR1 SGDLS and CDR2 YYNGEE. V lost 0 bases to trimming and J lost 8 bases; unmatched junction nucleotides: 4.